The 30 T cell receptor beta chains below were found in one sample sequenced in a study of blood T cells in healthy people across ages. With a J-beta primer mix and a sample-barcoded 5' primer, a second PCR ran about 6 to 11 cycles. TCRdb itself ran the 5' RACE reads through MiXCR, one entry per CDR3 protein. The table shows roughly 1,100,000 distinct CDR3 sequences, with 20% to 25% occurring only once. These data are also associated with another study on T cells of mothers and their children.

Sequenced material: blood. All receptors derive from a girl aged 2 to 9 in good health.

This chain uses TRBV12-3 or TRBV12-4 with TRBJ1-2, with 7 bases lining up with TRBD1. V dropped 5 bases and J dropped 7; count of bases not matched to a gene: 13. There are 15 residues in the CDR3. The CDR3 DNA follows: TGTGCCAGCAGTCGAAGCCGGGACAGAGTCGGTGGCTACACCTTC. Its protein product is CASSRSRDRVGGYTF.

Only a few counts were recorded for this clonotype. The chain uses TRBV7-8 and TRBJ2-5; D possibly matches TRBD1 or TRBD2 (5 bases each). Germline CDR1 and CDR2: SGHVS and FQNEAQ. The V end was cut by 3 bases, the J end by 2 bases, with 19 bases between. This CDR3 comprises 17 residues. CDR3 loop: CASSFWTVLRDQETQYF. CDR3 bases: TGTGCCAGCAGCTTTTGGACTGTACTCAGGGATCAAGAGACCCAGTACTTC.

The genes are TRBV29-1 and TRBJ2-3; possible D gene TRBD1, 7 bases. The CDR3 is made up of 14 amino acids. CDR1 is SQVTM, CDR2 ANQGSEA, per germline. The V and J ends lost 4 bases and 0 bases respectively, with 11 bases between them. The CDR3 nucleotides are TGCAGCGTTGGGAGGGGACAGAGCACAGATACGCAGTATTTT. It is translated as CSVGRGQSTDTQYF.

The chain recombines TRBV7-3 with TRBJ1-1, with a weak D call TRBD1 (6 bases). The CDR3 is 16 amino acids. V was clipped by 4 bases and J by 3 bases, with 18 bases between them. Per the germline V gene, CDR1 is SGHTA and CDR2 is FQGTGA. Here the CDR3 reads CASSSYRTAEYTEAFF. The CDR3 DNA is TGTGCCAGCAGCTCATACCGGACAGCGGAATACACTGAAGCTTTCTTT.

This chain joins TRBV7-9 and TRBJ1-4; D gene uncertain. Trimming removed 7 bases at V and 1 base at J, with 10 bases between. The CDR3 covers 14 residues. Germline CDR1 is SEHNR and CDR2 is FQNEAQ (reference sequence). CDR3 loop: CASTRGRTNEKLFF. CDR3 coding DNA: TGTGCCAGCACCCGCGGGAGAACTAATGAAAAACTGTTTTTT.

The chain uses TRBV27 and TRBJ2-4; D gene ambiguous. Germline values: CDR1 MNHEY, CDR2 SMNVEV (reference sequence). Deletions cut 2 bases from V and 9 bases from J, with 11 bases between. This CDR3 region has 13 residues. CDR3 coding DNA: TGTGCCAGCAGTTTAGGTGGGTCGTCCATTCAGTACTTC. As protein: CASSLGGSSIQYF.

This clonotype was seen a handful of times. The chain has TRBV20-1 and TRBJ1-5; D not resolved. The CDR3 runs to 17 residues. CDR1 is DFQATT and CDR2 is SNEGSKA in the germline V gene (reference sequence). Trimming shortened V by 2 bases and J by 0 bases, and 17 bases separated the two germline ends. Here the CDR3 DNA reads TGCAGTGCTAGAACTCAGACCTGGCCGTATAGCAATCAGCCCCAGCATTTT. Its protein is CSARTQTWPYSNQPQHF.

This clonotype has just a few counts. The CDR3 loop reads CASGWPNSPLHF. Here the CDR3 DNA reads TGTGCTAGTGGTTGGCCAAATTCACCCCTCCACTTT. This chain uses TRBV12-5 with TRBJ1-6; D uncertain. V was pared by 4 bases and J by 7 bases, with 5 bases between. Per the germline V gene, CDR1 is LGHNT and CDR2 is FRNRAP. The CDR3 is 12 residues long. Full variable domain (outside the CDR3, taken from reference TRBV12-5 and TRBJ1-6): DARVTQTPRHKVTEMGQEVTMRCQPILGHNTVFWYRQTMMQGLELLAYFRNRAPLDDSGMPKDRFSAEMPDATLATLKIQPSEPRDSAVYFCASGWPNSPLHFGNGTRLTVT.

The rearrangement links TRBV7-6 to TRBJ2-7, with D possibly being TRBD2 (5 bases). Germline CDR1 and CDR2: SGHVS and FNYEAQ. V shed 0 bases and J shed 3 bases, with 12 bases lying between them. This CDR3 is 15 amino acids long. In DNA, the CDR3 is TGTGCCAGCAGCTTAGCTAGCGTCGGTCGCTACGAGCAGTACTTC. It codes for CASSLASVGRYEQYF.

This clonotype was counted a few times. This rearrangement joins TRBV12-3 or TRBV12-4 to TRBJ2-5; no definite D call. Trimming left V 5 bases short and J 0 bases short, with 7 bases between. The CDR3 runs 13 residues. The CDR3 reads CASSKYNQETQYF. The CDR3 nucleotides read TGTGCCAGCAGTAAATACAACCAAGAGACCCAGTACTTC.

This clonotype has just a few counts. The rearrangement uses TRBV2 and TRBJ2-4; the D is unclear. V was clipped by 3 bases and J by 4 bases, with 7 bases between them. The CDR3 runs 13 residues. The V gene's germline CDR1 is SNHLY and CDR2 FYNNEI. CDR3 loop: CASSEGPKNIQYF. CDR3 DNA sequence: TGTGCCAGCAGTGAGGGCCCAAAAAACATTCAGTACTTC.

The J gene is TRBJ2-5, the V gene TRBV2; D perhaps matches TRBD1 (6 bases). The last part of the DNA fits TRBJ2-7 better; the J call may be wrong. The germline CDR1 and CDR2 sequences are SNHLY and FYNNEI. The CDR3 length is 12 residues. CDR3 in amino acids: CASSVNRAEQYF. CDR3 nucleotides: TGTGCCAGCAGTGTAAACAGGGCCGAGCAGTACTTC.

This chain connects TRBV20-1 to TRBJ2-5, with D possibly TRBD1 on 5 matching bases. The ends were cut back, 6 bases at V and 4 bases at J, with 21 bases in the middle. Germline V CDR1 and CDR2: DFQATT, SNEGSKA (reference sequence). CDR3 length equals 15 residues. CDR3 bases: TGCAGTGCCCAGTCGCAGGGAACAGTTGGAGAGACCCAGTACTTC. It is translated as CSAQSQGTVGETQYF.

With regard to this clonotype: A read error may produce the germline difference seen at one junction end. The CDR3 nucleotides are TGTGCCTGCAGCCAAGATCTGGAGGATACGCAGTATTTT. This sequence encodes CACSQDLEDTQYF. The chain employs TRBV14 and TRBJ2-3, with D unclear. In germline, CDR1 is SGHDN, CDR2 FVKESK. The CDR3 consists of 13 residues.

The CDR3 loop reads CASSLALSENTEAFF. The DNA for the CDR3 is TGTGCCAGCAGCTTAGCGTTATCGGAGAACACTGAAGCTTTCTTT. The chain carries TRBV7-6 and TRBJ1-1; the D is unclear. CDR1 and CDR2 (germline): SGHVS, FNYEAQ. Between the trimmed V and J ends, which lost 0 bases and 1 base, there was a span of 9 bases. The CDR3 consists of 15 residues.

This clonotype has more than one count but fewer than ten. The rearrangement uses TRBV10-2 and TRBJ2-3; 10 positions match TRBD2. CDR1 and CDR2 from the germline V gene are WSHSY and SAAADI. This CDR3 region has 15 residues. Unmatched junction bases numbered 6, after V lost 6 bases and J lost 3 bases. CDR3 DNA sequence: TGCGCCAGCAGAGCCCTAGCGGGGGTTACAGATACGCAGTATTTT. Translated, it gives CASRALAGVTDTQYF.

With respect to this clonotype: A read error may produce the germline difference seen at one junction end. The rearrangement links TRBV7-3 to TRBJ2-7, with TRBD1 matching over 8 bases. The CDR3 consists of 14 residues. In germline, CDR1 is SGHTA, CDR2 FQGTGA. The CDR3 here is CAGSPQGGSTEQYF. The CDR3 nucleotides read TGTGCCGGCAGCCCACAGGGGGGTTCTACCGAGCAGTACTTC.

Only a few counts were recorded for this clonotype. The genes are TRBV9 and TRBJ2-3, with a tentative D call TRBD1 (5 bases). CDR3 length: 14 residues. The V end was cut by 0 bases, the J end by 6 bases, with 11 bases between. The V gene's germline CDR1 is SGDLS and CDR2 YYNGEE. CDR3 region: CASSVGTRMDTQYF. DNA for the CDR3: TGTGCCAGCAGCGTAGGGACACGGATGGATACGCAGTATTTT.

The chain employs TRBV4-3 and TRBJ1-2; 7 bases align to TRBD1. Unmatched junction bases numbered 5, after V lost 0 bases and J lost 4 bases. The germline V gene has CDR1 LGHNA and CDR2 YSLEER. The CDR3 runs to 15 residues. CDR3 residues: CASSQETGLGYGYTF. The CDR3 region has the DNA TGCGCCAGCAGCCAAGAGACAGGGTTGGGCTATGGCTACACCTTC.

This clonotype was counted only a few times. The rearrangement links TRBV12-3 or TRBV12-4 to TRBJ2-1; D is possibly TRBD1 (5 bases). There are 15 residues in the CDR3. Trimming shortened V by 2 bases and J by 8 bases, and 16 bases separated the two germline ends. The CDR3 coding sequence is TGTGCCAGCAGTTTATTGGGAAGGGGTATTGATGAGCAGTTCTTC. Translated: CASSLLGRGIDEQFF.

This chain connects TRBV29-1 to TRBJ1-2, with a tentative D call TRBD1 (6 bases). CDR3 length: 14 amino acids. V lost 1 base and J lost 5, with 14 bases in between. Germline CDR1 and CDR2: SQVTM and ANQGSEA. CDR3 protein: CSVEAGAGPYGYTF. The CDR3 DNA follows: TGCAGCGTTGAAGCGGGGGCTGGTCCTTATGGCTACACCTTC.

In its sample, this clonotype was seen a few times. J is TRBJ1-2 and V is TRBV27; D is unclear. Germline V CDR1 and CDR2: MNHEY, SMNVEV (reference sequence). This CDR3 region has 15 residues. Trimming cost V 8 bases and J 8 bases, with 24 bases left between them. This CDR3 is CASAFGPLGPGGYTF. The CDR3 DNA follows: TGTGCCAGCGCCTTTGGTCCTCTAGGCCCTGGCGGCTACACCTTC.

This clonotype was seen a few times. The chain recombines TRBV5-1 with TRBJ2-7, with a possible D match to TRBD1 (6 bases). CDR1 is SGHRS and CDR2 is YFSETQ in the germline V gene. The CDR3 loop spans 15 amino acids. Trimming removed 4 bases from V and 0 bases from J, with 14 bases in between. The CDR3 spells CASSQQQGFSYEQYF. CDR3 sequence (DNA): TGCGCCAGCAGCCAACAACAGGGCTTCTCCTACGAGCAGTACTTC.

This clonotype was recorded a few times. The chain joins TRBV6-2 or TRBV6-3 to TRBJ2-7; D perhaps matches TRBD1 (6 bases). Germline V gene lookup returns CDR1 MNHEY and CDR2 SVGEGT. V was pared by 5 bases and J by 3 bases, with 14 bases between. This CDR3 has 14 residues. The CDR3 sequence: CASSQDSGIYEQYF. The CDR3 bases are TGTGCCAGCAGTCAGGACAGTGGAATCTACGAGCAGTACTTC.

This clonotype turned up a few times. This chain connects TRBV5-1 to TRBJ2-5; 8 bases map to TRBD1. CDR3 length equals 15 residues. The J segment lost 3 bases and the V segment lost 2 bases, leaving 6 bases of the junction unmatched. Germline V gene sequence: CDR1 SGHRS, CDR2 YFSETQ. This CDR3 is CASSFDGDRKETQYF. The CDR3 nucleotides are TGCGCCAGCAGCTTCGATGGGGACAGGAAAGAGACCCAGTACTTC.

The CDR3 loop reads CSVLTVQETQYF. The CDR3 DNA is TGCAGCGTTTTGACAGTACAAGAGACCCAGTACTTC. The chain combines TRBV29-1 with TRBJ2-5, with D perhaps TRBD1 (5 bases). Per the germline V gene, CDR1 is SQVTM and CDR2 is ANQGSEA. With 5 bases removed from V and 2 bases from J, the gap between germline ends came to 9 bases. CDR3 length: 12 amino acids.

This rearrangement joins TRBV28 to TRBJ2-3, with a tentative D call TRBD1 (5 bases). CDR1 is MDHEN, CDR2 SYDVKM, per germline. The V gene lost 5 bases and the J gene lost 1 base, with 10 bases spanning the gap. The CDR3 has 14 amino acids. In DNA form, the CDR3 reads TGTGCCAGCAGTATACAGGCCCGCACAGATACGCAGTATTTT. This gives the protein CASSIQARTDTQYF.

This chain connects TRBV28 to TRBJ2-5; no firm D call. The CDR3 extends over 14 amino acids. V was pared by 4 bases and J by 4 bases, with 13 bases between. From germline, CDR1 is MDHEN and CDR2 SYDVKM. Here the CDR3 DNA reads TGTGCCAGCAGTTGGGTAGGGCTGGGAGAGACCCAGTACTTC. This encodes CASSWVGLGETQYF.

V and J are TRBV6-1 and TRBJ1-2; no definite D call. The V gene's germline CDR1 is MNHNS and CDR2 SASEGT. CDR3 length equals 15 residues. The V and J ends lost 1 base and 3 bases respectively, with 12 bases between them. CDR3 loop: CASSEGGYGYYGYTF. For the CDR3, the DNA is TGTGCCAGCAGTGAAGGCGGGTACGGGTACTATGGCTACACCTTC.

The chain has TRBV12-3 or TRBV12-4 and TRBJ2-2, with D tentatively TRBD1 (7 bases). This CDR3 is 16 amino acids long. The V end lost 5 bases, the J end lost 6 bases, and 19 bases lay between the germline ends. CDR3 residues: CASSPRRGPRAGELFF. The CDR3 DNA is TGTGCCAGCAGTCCCAGGAGGGGGCCGAGGGCCGGGGAGCTGTTTTTT.